The next 17 T cell receptor beta chains were all read from a single sample in a study of T cell repertoires in cytomegalovirus infection. For these receptors, no antigen is known. A single record per CDR3 protein comes from TCRdb applying MiXCR to the reads. Of tens of thousands of distinct CDR3 sequences in the sample, approximately 36% were seen once. The sequencing input was PBMCs, sequenced either directly or after in vitro stimulation (not recorded which). These receptors were taken from a human donor in good health (CMV status not recorded). Some clones in this sample may be carry-over from other donors' samples.

The sample holds a few counts of this clonotype. The gene calls are TRBV5-5 and TRBJ1-2; weak D call: TRBD1 (5 bases). V gave up 3 bases and J gave up 3 bases, with 12 bases separating them. The CDR3 totals 14 residues. CDR1 is SGHKS, CDR2 YYEKEE, per germline (reference sequence). CDR3 coding DNA: TGTGCCAGCAGCTGGGACGGGGGATACTATGGCTACACCTTC. This translates into CASSWDGGYYGYTF.

The chain employs TRBV7-2 and TRBJ1-6; TRBD1 matches 8 bases. J was trimmed by 16 bases and V by 4 bases; bases with no gene match: 12. In germline, CDR1 is SGHTA, CDR2 FQGNSA. The CDR3 length is 14 residues. The CDR3 coding sequence is TGTGCCAGCAGCTCCCCACAGGGGGGGGGGCTTCTCCACTTT. Amino acids: CASSSPQGGGLLHF.

This clonotype appeared a few times. The CDR3 DNA reads TGTGCCAGCAGCTCCTCCAGGGAAATGAAAGCTTTCTTT. Protein product: CASSSSREMKAFF. This rearrangement joins TRBV7-2 to TRBJ1-1; tentatively, D is TRBD1 (5 bases). Between the trimmed V and J ends, which lost 4 bases and 9 bases, there was a span of 15 bases. Germline loops: CDR1 SGHTA, CDR2 FQGNSA. The CDR3 has 13 amino acids.

This clonotype was seen more than once but under ten times. This chain uses TRBV6-6 with TRBJ2-5; the D is unclear. The CDR3 is made up of 12 amino acids. Germline CDR1 reads MNHNY; CDR2 reads SVGAGI (reference sequence). V lost 9 bases and J 10 bases, leaving 18 bases between the germline ends. The CDR3, as DNA: TGTGCCAGTACTAAGACGGTAGAAGGCCAGTACTTC. This gives the protein CASTKTVEGQYF.

This clonotype was seen more than once but under ten times. The chain has TRBV12-3 or TRBV12-4 and TRBJ2-6; D might be TRBD2 (5 bases). The CDR3 contains 16 residues. Trimming took off 8 bases at V and 3 bases at J, with 17 bases between the two ends. DNA for the CDR3: TGTGCCAGCCGCCCCTCGGGGATCGGTGGGGCCAACGTCCTGACTTTC. The encoded protein is CASRPSGIGGANVLTF.

This clonotype was seen once. This chain connects TRBV19 to TRBJ2-2; perhaps TRBD1 as D (6 bases). Trimming shortened V by 6 bases and J by 0 bases, and 17 bases separated the two germline ends. The CDR3 contains 17 residues. Germline V gives CDR1 LNHDA, CDR2 SQIVND (reference sequence). CDR3 DNA: TGTGCCAGTAGGACAGGTGAATACATCACGAACACCGGGGAGCTGTTTTTT. Translating gives CASRTGEYITNTGELFF.

Comments on this clonotype: An end of the junction differs from the germline gene, which may be a read error. The V gene is TRBV14, the J gene TRBJ2-5, with 8 bases that match TRBD1. The germline gives CDR1 SGHDN, CDR2 FVKESK. This CDR3 is 14 amino acids long. The CDR3 nucleotides read TGTGCCAGCAGCCTATTGGACAGGGTTGAGACCCAGAACTTC. Translated, it gives CASSLLDRVETQNF.

This chain uses TRBV6-1 with TRBJ1-5; D is undetermined. The V and J ends lost 6 bases and 0 bases respectively, with 15 bases between them. Germline V gene lookup returns CDR1 MNHNS and CDR2 SASEGT. CDR3 length: 16 residues. CDR3 nucleotides: TGTGCCAGCAGCATAAGTTTAGGATATAGCAATCAGCCCCAGCATTTT. Amino acid sequence: CASSISLGYSNQPQHF.

This clonotype was found many times. J is TRBJ2-1 and V is TRBV7-2; D gene ambiguous. From germline, CDR1 is SGHTA and CDR2 FQGNSA. The CDR3 has 13 amino acids. V was shortened by 1 base and J by 2 bases, with 3 bases between the two germline ends. CDR3 in amino acids: CASSLGPYNEQFF. The CDR3 DNA reads TGTGCCAGCAGCTTAGGGCCCTACAATGAGCAGTTCTTC.

This clonotype was counted a single time. The chain couples TRBV20-1 to TRBJ2-7; D ambiguous. Germline CDR1 and CDR2: DFQATT and SNEGSKA (reference sequence). V gave up 5 bases and J gave up 4 bases, with 15 bases separating them. The CDR3 length is 13 residues. This CDR3 reads CSARRWSGYEQYF. The DNA of the CDR3 is TGCAGTGCTCGGCGGTGGTCCGGATACGAGCAGTACTTC.

The chain has TRBV28 and TRBJ2-7; the match to TRBD1 covers 7 bases. CDR1 MDHEN and CDR2 SYDVKM come from the germline V gene. The length of the CDR3 is 14 residues. The J segment lost 2 bases and the V segment lost 7 bases, leaving 8 bases of the junction unmatched. CDR3 protein: CASNPDRATYEQYF. In DNA form, the CDR3 reads TGTGCCAGCAACCCAGACAGGGCCACCTACGAGCAGTACTTC.

This clonotype occurred once. The chain carries TRBV28 and TRBJ1-5; D unclear. Germline-derived CDR1 and CDR2 are MDHEN and SYDVKM. Trimming took off 10 bases at V and 2 bases at J, with 9 bases between the two ends. CDR3 length: 12 amino acids. Here the CDR3 reads CATQLRNQPQHF. In DNA, the CDR3 is TGTGCCACCCAATTACGCAATCAGCCCCAGCATTTT.

There are many counts of this clonotype. The rearrangement uses TRBV7-9 and TRBJ1-4; D uncertain. The CDR3 is 16 residues long. Trimming pared 5 bases from V and 8 bases from J, leaving 21 bases between. Germline V gene sequence: CDR1 SEHNR, CDR2 FQNEAQ (reference sequence). CDR3 DNA sequence: TGTGCCAGCAGCCCAAAATCCGACACGGGTCGAGAAAAACTGTTTTTT. Its protein is CASSPKSDTGREKLFF.

The genes are TRBV20-1 and TRBJ2-3; unclear D gene. CDR1 is DFQATT, CDR2 SNEGSKA, per germline (reference sequence). Trimming left V 0 bases short and J 3 bases short, with 13 bases between. This CDR3 has 15 residues. The CDR3 is CSARDPFGLTDTQYF. DNA for the CDR3: TGCAGTGCTAGAGATCCTTTTGGGTTGACAGATACGCAGTATTTT.

The chain has TRBV6-2 or TRBV6-3 and TRBJ2-1; 9 nucleotides agree with TRBD2. This CDR3 region has 18 residues. Germline CDR1 reads MNHEY; CDR2 reads SVGEGT. V gave up 2 bases and J gave up 2 bases; unmatched junction bases: 10. The CDR3 coding sequence is TGTGCCAGCAGTTACATTGGATTAGCGGGAGTCCCCTACAATGAGCAGTTCTTC. Protein product: CASSYIGLAGVPYNEQFF.

The rearrangement links TRBV6-2 or TRBV6-3 to TRBJ2-1; 8 bases align to TRBD2. J lost 6 bases, V lost 2 bases, and 15 bases had no gene match. This CDR3 spans 18 amino acids. Germline V lookup: CDR1 MNHEY, CDR2 SVGEGT. The CDR3 protein is CASSYPRAREAIRNEQFF. The DNA of the CDR3 is TGTGCCAGCAGTTACCCCAGGGCGCGGGAGGCAATCCGCAATGAGCAGTTCTTC.

This clonotype rates as medium-sized. The chain uses TRBV20-1 and TRBJ2-7; no clear D gene. Deletions cut 0 bases from V and 3 bases from J, with 18 bases between. The CDR3 has 16 residues. The germline gives CDR1 DFQATT, CDR2 SNEGSKA (reference sequence). In DNA form, the CDR3 reads TGCAGTGCTAGAGATGACGGCGGCATCTTTGACTACGAGCAGTACTTC. This translates into CSARDDGGIFDYEQYF.